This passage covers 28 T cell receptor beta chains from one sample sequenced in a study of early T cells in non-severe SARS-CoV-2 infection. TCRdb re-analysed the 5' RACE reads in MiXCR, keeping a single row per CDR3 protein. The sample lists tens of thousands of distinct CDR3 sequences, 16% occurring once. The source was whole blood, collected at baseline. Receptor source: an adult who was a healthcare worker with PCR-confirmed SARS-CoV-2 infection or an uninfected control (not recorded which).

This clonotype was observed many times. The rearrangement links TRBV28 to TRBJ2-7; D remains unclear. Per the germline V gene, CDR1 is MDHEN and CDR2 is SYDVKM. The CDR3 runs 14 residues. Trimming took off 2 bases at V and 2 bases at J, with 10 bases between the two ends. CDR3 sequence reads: CASSLETFPYEQYF. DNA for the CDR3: TGTGCCAGCAGTTTAGAGACCTTCCCCTACGAGCAGTACTTC.

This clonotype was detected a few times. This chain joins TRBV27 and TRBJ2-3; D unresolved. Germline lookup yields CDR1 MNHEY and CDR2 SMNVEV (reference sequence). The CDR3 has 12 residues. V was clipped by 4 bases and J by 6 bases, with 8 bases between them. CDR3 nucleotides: TGTGCCAGCAGTTACCCTGGGGATACGCAGTATTTT. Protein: CASSYPGDTQYF.

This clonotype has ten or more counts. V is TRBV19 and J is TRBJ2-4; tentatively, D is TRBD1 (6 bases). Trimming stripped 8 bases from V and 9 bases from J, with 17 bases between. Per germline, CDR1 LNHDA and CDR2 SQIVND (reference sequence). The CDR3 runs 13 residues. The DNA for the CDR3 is TGTGCCAGTCGAAGGGGGTTCAAGGGCATTCAGTACTTC. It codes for CASRRGFKGIQYF. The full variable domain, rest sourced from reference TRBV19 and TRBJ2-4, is DGGITQSPKYLFRKEGQNVTLSCEQNLNHDAMYWYRQDPGQGLRLIYYSQIVNDFQKGDIAEGYSVSREKKESFPLTVTSAQKNPTAFYLCASRRGFKGIQYFGAGTRLSVL.

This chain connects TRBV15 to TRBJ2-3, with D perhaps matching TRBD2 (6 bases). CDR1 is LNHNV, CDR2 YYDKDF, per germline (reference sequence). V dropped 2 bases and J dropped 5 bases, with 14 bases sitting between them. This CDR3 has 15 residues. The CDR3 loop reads CATSRTGEVVDTQYF. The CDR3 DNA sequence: TGTGCCACCAGCAGAACGGGAGAGGTAGTAGATACGCAGTATTTT.

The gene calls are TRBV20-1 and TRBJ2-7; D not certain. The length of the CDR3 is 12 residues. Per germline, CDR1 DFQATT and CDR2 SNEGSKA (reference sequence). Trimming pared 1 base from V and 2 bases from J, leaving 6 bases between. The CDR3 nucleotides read TGCAGTGCTAGAGGAGGCCCCTACGAGCAGTACTTC. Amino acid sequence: CSARGGPYEQYF.

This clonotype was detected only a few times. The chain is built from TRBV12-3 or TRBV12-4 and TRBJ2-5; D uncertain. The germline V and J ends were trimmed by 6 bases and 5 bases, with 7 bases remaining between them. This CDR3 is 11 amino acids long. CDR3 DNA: TGTGCCAGCAGCCCCAGGGAGACCCAGTACTTC. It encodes CASSPRETQYF.

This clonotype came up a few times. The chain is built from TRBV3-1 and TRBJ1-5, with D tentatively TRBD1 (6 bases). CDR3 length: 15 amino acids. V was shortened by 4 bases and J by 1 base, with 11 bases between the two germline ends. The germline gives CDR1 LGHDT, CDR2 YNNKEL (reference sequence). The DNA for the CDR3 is TGTGCCAGCAGCCTCAGGGGAGAGAGCAATCAGCCCCAGCATTTT. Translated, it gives CASSLRGESNQPQHF.

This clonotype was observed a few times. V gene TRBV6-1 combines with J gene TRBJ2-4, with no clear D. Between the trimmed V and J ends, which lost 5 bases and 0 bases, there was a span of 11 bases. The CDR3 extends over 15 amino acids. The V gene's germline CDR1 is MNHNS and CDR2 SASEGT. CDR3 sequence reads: CASSTHGSAKNIQYF. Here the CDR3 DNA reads TGTGCCAGCAGTACCCATGGCTCAGCCAAAAACATTCAGTACTTC.

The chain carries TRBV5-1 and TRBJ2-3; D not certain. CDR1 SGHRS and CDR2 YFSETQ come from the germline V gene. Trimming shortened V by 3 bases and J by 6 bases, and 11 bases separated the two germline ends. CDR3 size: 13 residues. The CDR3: CASSWVYRDTQYF. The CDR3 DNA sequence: TGCGCCAGCAGCTGGGTCTACCGCGATACGCAGTATTTT. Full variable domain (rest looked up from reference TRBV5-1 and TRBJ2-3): KAGVTQTPRYLIKTRGQQVTLSCSPISGHRSVSWYQQTPGQGLQFLFEYFSETQRNKGNFPGRFSGRQFSNSRSEMNVSTLELGDSALYLCASSWVYRDTQYFGPGTRLTVL.

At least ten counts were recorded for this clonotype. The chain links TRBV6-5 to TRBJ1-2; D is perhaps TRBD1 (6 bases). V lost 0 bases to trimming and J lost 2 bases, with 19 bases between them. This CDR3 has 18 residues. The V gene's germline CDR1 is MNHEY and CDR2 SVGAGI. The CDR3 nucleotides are TGTGCCAGCAGTTACTCGAGCGGGGGCCAGGAGATCAACTATGGCTACACCTTC. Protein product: CASSYSSGGQEINYGYTF.

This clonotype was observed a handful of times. CDR3 protein: CASSESWGVETQYF. In DNA form, the CDR3 reads TGTGCCAGCAGTGAATCTTGGGGCGTGGAGACCCAGTACTTC. The genes are TRBV2 and TRBJ2-5; a possible D gene is TRBD1 (5 bases). The germline CDR1 and CDR2 sequences are SNHLY and FYNNEI. The CDR3 is 14 amino acids. Trimming pared 2 bases from V and 5 bases from J, leaving 12 bases between. The full variable domain, completed using reference TRBV2 and TRBJ2-5, is EPEVTQTPSHQVTQMGQEVILRCVPISNHLYFYWYRQILGQKVEFLVSFYNNEISEKSEIFDDQFSVERPDGSNFTLKIRSTKLEDSAMYFCASSESWGVETQYFGPGTRLLVL.

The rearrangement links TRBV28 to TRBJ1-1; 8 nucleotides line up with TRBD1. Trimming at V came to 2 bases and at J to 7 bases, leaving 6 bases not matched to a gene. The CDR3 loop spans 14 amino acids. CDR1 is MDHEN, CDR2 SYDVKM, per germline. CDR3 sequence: CASSLGQGRNEAFF. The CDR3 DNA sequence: TGTGCCAGCAGTTTAGGACAGGGTAGAAATGAAGCTTTCTTT.

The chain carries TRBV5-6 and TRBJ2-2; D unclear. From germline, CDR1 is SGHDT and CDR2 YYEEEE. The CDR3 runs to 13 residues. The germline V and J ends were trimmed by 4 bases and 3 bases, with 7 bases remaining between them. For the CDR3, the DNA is TGTGCCAGCAGCGCGTTCTACACCGGGGAGCTGTTTTTT. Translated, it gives CASSAFYTGELFF.

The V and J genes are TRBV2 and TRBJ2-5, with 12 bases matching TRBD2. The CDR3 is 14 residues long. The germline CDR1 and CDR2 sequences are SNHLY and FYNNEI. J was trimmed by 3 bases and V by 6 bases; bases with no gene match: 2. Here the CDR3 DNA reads TGTGCCAGCAGGAGACTAGCGGGAGAAGAGACCCAGTACTTC. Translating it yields CASRRLAGEETQYF.

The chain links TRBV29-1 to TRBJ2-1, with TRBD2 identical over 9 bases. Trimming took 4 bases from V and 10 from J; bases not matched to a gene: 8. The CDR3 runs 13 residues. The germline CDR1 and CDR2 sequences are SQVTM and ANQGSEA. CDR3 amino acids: CSVVGGRVDEQFF. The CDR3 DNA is TGCAGCGTTGTAGGCGGGAGGGTCGACGAGCAGTTCTTC.

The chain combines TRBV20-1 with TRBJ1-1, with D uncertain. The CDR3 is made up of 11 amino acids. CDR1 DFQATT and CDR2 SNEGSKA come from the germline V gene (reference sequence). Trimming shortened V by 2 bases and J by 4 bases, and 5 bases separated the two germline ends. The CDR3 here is CSARWGTEAFF. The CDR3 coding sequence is TGCAGTGCTAGATGGGGCACTGAAGCTTTCTTT.

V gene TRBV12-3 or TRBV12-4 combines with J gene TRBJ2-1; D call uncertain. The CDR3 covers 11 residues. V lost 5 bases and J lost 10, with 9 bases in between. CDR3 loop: CASSRRVEQFF. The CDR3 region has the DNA TGTGCCAGCAGTAGACGCGTAGAGCAGTTCTTC.

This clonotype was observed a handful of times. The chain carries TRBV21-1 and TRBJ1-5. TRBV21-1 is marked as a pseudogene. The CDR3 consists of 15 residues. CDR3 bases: TGTGCCAGCAGCAAGGGATCGCTTAGCAATCAGCCCCAGCATTTT. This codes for CASSKGSLSNQPQHF.

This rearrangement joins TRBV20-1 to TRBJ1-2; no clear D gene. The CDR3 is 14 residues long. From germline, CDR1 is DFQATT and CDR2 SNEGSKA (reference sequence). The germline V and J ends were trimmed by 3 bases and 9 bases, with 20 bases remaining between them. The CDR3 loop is CSASETVQAFSYTF. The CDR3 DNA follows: TGCAGTGCTAGTGAAACCGTGCAGGCGTTTAGCTACACCTTC.

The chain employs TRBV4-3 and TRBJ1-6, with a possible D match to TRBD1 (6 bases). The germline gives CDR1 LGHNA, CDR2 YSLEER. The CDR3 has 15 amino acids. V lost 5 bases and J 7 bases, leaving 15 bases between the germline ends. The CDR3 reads CASSTQGARNSPLHF. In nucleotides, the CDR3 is TGCGCCAGCAGCACACAGGGAGCTCGGAATTCACCCCTCCACTTT.

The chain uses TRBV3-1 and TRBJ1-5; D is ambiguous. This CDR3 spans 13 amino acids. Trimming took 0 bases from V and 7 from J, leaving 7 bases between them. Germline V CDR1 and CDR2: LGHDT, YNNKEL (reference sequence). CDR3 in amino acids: CASSQDRGQPQHF. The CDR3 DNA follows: TGTGCCAGCAGCCAAGACCGAGGGCAGCCCCAGCATTTT.

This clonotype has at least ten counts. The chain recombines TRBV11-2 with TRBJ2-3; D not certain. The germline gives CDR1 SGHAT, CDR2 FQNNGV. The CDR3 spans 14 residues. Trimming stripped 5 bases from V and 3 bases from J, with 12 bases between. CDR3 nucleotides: TGTGCCAGCAGCCCACGGACGGAGACAGATACGCAGTATTTT. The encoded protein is CASSPRTETDTQYF.

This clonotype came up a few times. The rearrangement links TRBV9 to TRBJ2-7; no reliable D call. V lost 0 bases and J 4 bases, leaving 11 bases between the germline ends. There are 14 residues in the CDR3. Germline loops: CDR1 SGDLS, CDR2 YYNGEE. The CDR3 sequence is CASSVGPSRYEQYF. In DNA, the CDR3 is TGTGCCAGCAGCGTAGGACCGAGTCGGTACGAGCAGTACTTC.

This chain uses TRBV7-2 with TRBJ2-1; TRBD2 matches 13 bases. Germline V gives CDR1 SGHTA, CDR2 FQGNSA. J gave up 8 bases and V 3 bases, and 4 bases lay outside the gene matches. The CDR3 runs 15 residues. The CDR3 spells CASSFGLAGADEQFF. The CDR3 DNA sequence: TGTGCCAGCAGCTTTGGACTAGCGGGAGCCGATGAGCAGTTCTTC.

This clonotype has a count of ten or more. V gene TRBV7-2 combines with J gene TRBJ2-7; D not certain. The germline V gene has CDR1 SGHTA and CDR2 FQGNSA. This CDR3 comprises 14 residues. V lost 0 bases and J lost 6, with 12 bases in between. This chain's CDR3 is CASSLASILGEQYF. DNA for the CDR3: TGTGCCAGCAGCTTAGCAAGCATCCTCGGCGAGCAGTACTTC.

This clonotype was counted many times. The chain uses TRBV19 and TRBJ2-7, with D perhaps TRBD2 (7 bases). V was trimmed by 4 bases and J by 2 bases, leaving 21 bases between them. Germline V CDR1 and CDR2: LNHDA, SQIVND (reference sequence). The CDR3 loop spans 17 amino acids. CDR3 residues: CASSTRGGESFAYEQYF. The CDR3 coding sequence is TGTGCCAGTAGTACCCGAGGGGGGGAAAGCTTTGCCTACGAGCAGTACTTC.

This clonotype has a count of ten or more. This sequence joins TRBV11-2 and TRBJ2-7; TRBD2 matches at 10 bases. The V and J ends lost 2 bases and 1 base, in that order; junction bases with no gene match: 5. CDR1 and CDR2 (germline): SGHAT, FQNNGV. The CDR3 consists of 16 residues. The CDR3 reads CASSLRIAGGSYEQYF. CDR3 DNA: TGTGCCAGCAGCTTACGGATAGCGGGAGGTTCCTACGAGCAGTACTTC.

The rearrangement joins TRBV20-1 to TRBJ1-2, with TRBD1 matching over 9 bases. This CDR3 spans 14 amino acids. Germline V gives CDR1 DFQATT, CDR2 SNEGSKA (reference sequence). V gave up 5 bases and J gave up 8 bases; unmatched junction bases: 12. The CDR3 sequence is CSAPSQGANRGYTF. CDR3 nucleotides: TGCAGTGCTCCATCACAGGGGGCAAATAGGGGCTACACCTTC.